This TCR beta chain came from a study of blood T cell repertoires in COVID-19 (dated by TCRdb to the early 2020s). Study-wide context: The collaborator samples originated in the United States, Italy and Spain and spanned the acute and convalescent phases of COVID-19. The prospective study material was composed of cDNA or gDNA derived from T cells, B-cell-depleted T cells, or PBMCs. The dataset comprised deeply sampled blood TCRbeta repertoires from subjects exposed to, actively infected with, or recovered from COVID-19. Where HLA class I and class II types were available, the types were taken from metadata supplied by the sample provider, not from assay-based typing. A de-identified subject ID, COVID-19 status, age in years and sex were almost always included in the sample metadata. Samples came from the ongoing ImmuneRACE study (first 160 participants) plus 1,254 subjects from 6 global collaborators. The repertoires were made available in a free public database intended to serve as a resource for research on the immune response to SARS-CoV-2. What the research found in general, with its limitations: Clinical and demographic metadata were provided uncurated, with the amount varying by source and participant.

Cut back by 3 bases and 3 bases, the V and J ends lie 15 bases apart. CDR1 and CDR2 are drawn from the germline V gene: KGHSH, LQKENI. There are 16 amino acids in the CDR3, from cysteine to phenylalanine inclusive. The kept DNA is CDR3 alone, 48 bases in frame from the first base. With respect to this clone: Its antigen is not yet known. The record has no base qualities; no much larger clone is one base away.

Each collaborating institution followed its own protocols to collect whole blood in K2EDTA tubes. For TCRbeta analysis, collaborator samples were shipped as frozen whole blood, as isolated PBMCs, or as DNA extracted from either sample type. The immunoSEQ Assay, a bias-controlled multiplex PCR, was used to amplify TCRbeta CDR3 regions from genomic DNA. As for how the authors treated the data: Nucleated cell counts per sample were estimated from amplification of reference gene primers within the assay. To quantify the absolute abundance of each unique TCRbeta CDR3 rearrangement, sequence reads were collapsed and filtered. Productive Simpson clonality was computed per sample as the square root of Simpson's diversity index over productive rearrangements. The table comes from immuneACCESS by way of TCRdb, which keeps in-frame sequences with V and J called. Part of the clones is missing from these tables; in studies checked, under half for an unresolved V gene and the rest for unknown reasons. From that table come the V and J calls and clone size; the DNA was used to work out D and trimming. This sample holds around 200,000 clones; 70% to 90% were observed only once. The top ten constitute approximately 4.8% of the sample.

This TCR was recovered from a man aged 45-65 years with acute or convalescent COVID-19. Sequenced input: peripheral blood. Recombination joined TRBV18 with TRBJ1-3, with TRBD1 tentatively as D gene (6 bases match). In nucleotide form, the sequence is TGTGCCAGCTCACCCCCCAACAGGGTCGATGGAAACACCATATATTTT. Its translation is CASSPPNRVDGNTIYF.